This TCR beta chain was sequenced during a study of T cell responses to AZD1222 COVID-19 vaccine. About this clone: The sample carries other DNA sequences with the same CDR3.

Measured with immunoSEQ multiplex PCR; TCRdb has only the in-frame clones, and not every one. The data show about 170,000 clones, with roughly 92% seen just once and over 1.5% held by the top ten. The CDR3 sequence is 13 residues long. The V end was cut by 5 bases, the J end by 2 bases, with 9 bases between. Germline CDR1 and CDR2: SEHNR and FQNEAQ (reference sequence). The receptor was isolated from an adult in good health. The gene calls are TRBV7-9 and TRBJ1-1; D not certain. This specimen was peripheral blood, taken on day 0 of AZD1222 vaccination. This chain's CDR3 is CASSRTANTEAFF. The CDR3 region has the DNA TGTGCCAGCAGCCGGACGGCCAACACTGAAGCTTTCTTT.